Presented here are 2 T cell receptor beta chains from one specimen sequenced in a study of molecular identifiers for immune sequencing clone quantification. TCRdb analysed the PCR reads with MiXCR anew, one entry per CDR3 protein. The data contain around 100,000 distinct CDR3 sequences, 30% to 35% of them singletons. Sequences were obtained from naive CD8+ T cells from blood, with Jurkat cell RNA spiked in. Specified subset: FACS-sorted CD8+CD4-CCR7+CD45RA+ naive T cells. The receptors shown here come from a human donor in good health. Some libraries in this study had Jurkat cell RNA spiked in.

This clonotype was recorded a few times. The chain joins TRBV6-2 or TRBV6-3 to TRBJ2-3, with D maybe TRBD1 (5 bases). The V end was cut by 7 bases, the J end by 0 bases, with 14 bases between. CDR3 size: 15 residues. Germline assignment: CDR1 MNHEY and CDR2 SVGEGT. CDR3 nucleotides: TGTGCCAGCACCACCGACAGCGATAGCACAGATACGCAGTATTTT. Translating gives CASTTDSDSTDTQYF.

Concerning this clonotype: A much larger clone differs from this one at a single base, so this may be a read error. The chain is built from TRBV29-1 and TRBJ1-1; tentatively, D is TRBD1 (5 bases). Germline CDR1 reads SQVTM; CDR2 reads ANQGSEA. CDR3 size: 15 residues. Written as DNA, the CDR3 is TGCTGCGTTGAAGATCGGGGGGGACCGGGAACTGAAGCTTTCTTT. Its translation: CCVEDRGGPGTEAFF. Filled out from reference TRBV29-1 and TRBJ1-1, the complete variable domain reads SAVISQKPSRDICQRGTSLTIQCQVDSQVTMMFWYRQQPGQSLTLIATANQGSEATYESGFVIDKFPISRPNLTFSTLTVSNMSPEDSSIYLCCVEDRGGPGTEAFFGQGTRLTVV.